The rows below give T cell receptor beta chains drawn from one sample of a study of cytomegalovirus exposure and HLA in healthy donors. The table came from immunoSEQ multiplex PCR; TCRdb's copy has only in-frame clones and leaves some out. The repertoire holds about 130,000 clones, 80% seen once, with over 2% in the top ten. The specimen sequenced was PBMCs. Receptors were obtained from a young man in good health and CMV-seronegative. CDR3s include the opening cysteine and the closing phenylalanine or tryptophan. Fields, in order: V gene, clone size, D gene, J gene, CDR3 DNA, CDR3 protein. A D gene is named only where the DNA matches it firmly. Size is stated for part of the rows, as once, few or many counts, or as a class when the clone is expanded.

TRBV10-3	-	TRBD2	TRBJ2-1	TGTGCCATCAGCGGGACTAGCGGTAGCTCCTACAATGAGCAGTTCTTC	CAISGTSGSSYNEQFF
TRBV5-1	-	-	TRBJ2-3	TGCGCCAGCAATTCCGGGAGCACAGATACGCAGTATTTT	CASNSGSTDTQYF
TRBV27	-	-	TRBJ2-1	TGTGCCAGCAGTTTATTCCCCGACAATGAGCAGTTCTTC	CASSLFPDNEQFF
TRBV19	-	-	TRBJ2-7	TGTGCCAGTAGTAGAGAGGGGAGCTCCTACGAGCAGTACTTC	CASSREGSSYEQYF
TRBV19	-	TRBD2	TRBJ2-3	TGTGCCAGTAGCGGGAGGATTAGCACAGATACGCAGTATTTT	CASSGRISTDTQYF
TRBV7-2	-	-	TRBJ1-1	TGTGCCAGCAGCTTAATGGGGGCCCCCTATGAAGCTTTCTTT	CASSLMGAPYEAFF
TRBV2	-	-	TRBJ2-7	TGTGCCATAATAAGGCGGGACAGAACCTACGAGCAGTACTTC	CAIIRRDRTYEQYF
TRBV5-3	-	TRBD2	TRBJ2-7	TGTGCCAGAAGCGTACTAGCGCCCCCCTACGAGCAGTACTTC	CARSVLAPPYEQYF
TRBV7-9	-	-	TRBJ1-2	TGCGTTCTCGGGGGCTACACCTTC	CVLGGYTF
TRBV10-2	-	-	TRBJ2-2	TGCGCCAGCAGTCGACTAGACACCGGGGAGCTGTTTTTT	CASSRLDTGELFF
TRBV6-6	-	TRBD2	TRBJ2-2	TGTGCCAGCAGCCTACTAGCGGGAGGGCGTGCCGGGGAGCTGTTTTTT	CASSLLAGGRAGELFF
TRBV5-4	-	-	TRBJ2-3	TGTGCCAGCAGCTTTGGGCCCGAAGCTAGCACAGATACGCAGTATTTT	CASSFGPEASTDTQYF
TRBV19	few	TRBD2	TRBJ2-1	TGTGCCAGTAGTGGGGAGATAGCGGGAGGGAGGAAGCAGTTCTTC	CASSGEIAGGRKQFF
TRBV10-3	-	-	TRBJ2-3	TGTGCCATCAGCCCCCCCGGTACAGATACGCAGTATTTT	CAISPPGTDTQYF
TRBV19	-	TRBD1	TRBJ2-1	TGTGCCAGTAGTATCCGGGACAGACTTAATGAGCAGTTCTTC	CASSIRDRLNEQFF
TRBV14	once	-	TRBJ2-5	TGTGCCAGCAGCCGATCACTTGGGCGGGGACAAGAGACCCAGTACTTC	CASSRSLGRGQETQYF
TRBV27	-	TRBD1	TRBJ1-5	TGTGCCAGCAGACGTGGGACAGGGGACAATCAGCCCCAGCATTTT	CASRRGTGDNQPQHF
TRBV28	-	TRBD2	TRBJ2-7	TGTGCCAGCAGGGGCGGGGGAGCTACAAACGAGCAGTACTTC	CASRGGGATNEQYF